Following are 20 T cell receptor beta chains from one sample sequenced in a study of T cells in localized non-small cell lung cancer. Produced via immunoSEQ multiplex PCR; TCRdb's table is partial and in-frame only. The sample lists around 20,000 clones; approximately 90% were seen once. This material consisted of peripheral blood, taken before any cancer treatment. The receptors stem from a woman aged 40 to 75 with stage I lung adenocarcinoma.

The CDR3 reads CASSVEAGANEQFF. CDR3 DNA sequence: TGTGCCAGCAGCGTAGAAGCGGGGGCCAATGAGCAGTTCTTC. The chain is built from TRBV9 and TRBJ2-1; TRBD2 agrees at 8 bases. This CDR3 has 14 residues. CDR1 and CDR2 from the germline V gene are SGDLS and YYNGEE. Trimming took 0 bases from V and 6 from J; bases not matched to a gene: 2.

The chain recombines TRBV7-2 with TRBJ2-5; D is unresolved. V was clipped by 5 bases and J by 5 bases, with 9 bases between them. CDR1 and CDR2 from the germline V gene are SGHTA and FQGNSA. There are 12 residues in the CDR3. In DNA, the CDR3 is TGTGCCAGCAGCGACGCCGGGGAGACCCAGTACTTC. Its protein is CASSDAGETQYF.

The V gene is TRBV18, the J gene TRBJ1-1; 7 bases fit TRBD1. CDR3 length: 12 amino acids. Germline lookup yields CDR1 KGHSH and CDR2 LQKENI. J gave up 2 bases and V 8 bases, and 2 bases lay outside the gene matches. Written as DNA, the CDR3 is TGTGCCAGCCGACAGGGAAACACTGAAGCTTTCTTT. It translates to CASRQGNTEAFF.

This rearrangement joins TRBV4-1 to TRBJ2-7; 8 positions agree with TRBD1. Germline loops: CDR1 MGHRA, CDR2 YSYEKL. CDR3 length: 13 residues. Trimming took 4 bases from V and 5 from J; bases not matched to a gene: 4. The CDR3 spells CASSRTGLHEQYF. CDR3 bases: TGCGCCAGCAGCCGGACAGGGTTACACGAGCAGTACTTC.

CDR3 loop: CASSLAGGDTGELFF. The CDR3 region has the DNA TGTGCCAGCAGCTTAGCCGGCGGGGACACCGGGGAGCTGTTTTTT. The chain couples TRBV7-9 to TRBJ2-2, with a tentative D call TRBD2 (6 bases). The V and J ends lost 0 bases and 3 bases respectively, with 8 bases between them. Germline V lookup: CDR1 SEHNR, CDR2 FQNEAQ (reference sequence). The CDR3 runs 15 residues.

The CDR3 bases are TGCACCAGCCGAACGTCAGAGGAGGGACAGAGCGGAAACACCATATATTTT. It is translated as CTSRTSEEGQSGNTIYF. This chain uses TRBV1 with TRBJ1-3; TRBD1 is taken as the D call from the table, unchecked against the DNA. TRBV1 constitutes a pseudogene. The CDR3 spans 17 residues.

CDR3 sequence reads: CASSGSGTHVYEQYF. The CDR3 bases are TGCGCCAGCAGCGGATCCGGGACCCACGTCTACGAGCAGTACTTC. The chain carries TRBV5-1 and TRBJ2-7; D may be TRBD1 or TRBD2 (5 bases each). Germline lookup yields CDR1 SGHRS and CDR2 YFSETQ. This CDR3 comprises 15 residues. Trimming removed 4 bases at V and 3 bases at J, with 17 bases between.

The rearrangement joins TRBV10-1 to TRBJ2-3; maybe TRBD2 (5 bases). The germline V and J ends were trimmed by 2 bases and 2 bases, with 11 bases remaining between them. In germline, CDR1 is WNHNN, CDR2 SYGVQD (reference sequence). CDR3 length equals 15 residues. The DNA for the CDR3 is TGCGCCAGCAGTGAGGGCCTAGCTCACACAGATACGCAGTATTTT. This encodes CASSEGLAHTDTQYF.

CDR3 sequence (DNA): TGTGCCAGCAGTGACCAGACAGGGGGTCCGGAAGCTTTCTTT. Translating gives CASSDQTGGPEAFF. The chain is built from TRBV25-1 and TRBJ1-1, with TRBD1 identical over 9 bases. J gave up 8 bases and V 3 bases, and 7 bases lay outside the gene matches. This CDR3 region has 14 residues. The germline V gene encodes CDR1 MGHDK and CDR2 SYGVNS.

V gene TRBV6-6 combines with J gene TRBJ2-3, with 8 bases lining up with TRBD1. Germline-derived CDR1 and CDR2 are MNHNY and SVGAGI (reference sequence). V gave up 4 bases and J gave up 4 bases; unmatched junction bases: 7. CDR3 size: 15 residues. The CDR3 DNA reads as TGTGCCAGCAGTTCCCATACGACAGGGGCAGATACGCAGTATTTT. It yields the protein CASSSHTTGADTQYF.

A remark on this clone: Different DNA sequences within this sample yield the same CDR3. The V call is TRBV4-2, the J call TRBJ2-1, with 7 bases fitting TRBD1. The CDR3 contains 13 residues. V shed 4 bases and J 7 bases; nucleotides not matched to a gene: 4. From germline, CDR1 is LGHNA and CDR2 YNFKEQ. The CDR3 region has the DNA TGTGCCAGCAGCCCAACAGGGGAGAATGAGCAGTTCTTC. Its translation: CASSPTGENEQFF.

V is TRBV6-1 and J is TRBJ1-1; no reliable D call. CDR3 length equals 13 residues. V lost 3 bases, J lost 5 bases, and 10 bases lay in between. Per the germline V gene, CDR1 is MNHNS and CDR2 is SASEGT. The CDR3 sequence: CASSDSYGTEAFF. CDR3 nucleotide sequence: TGTGCCAGCAGTGACTCTTACGGGACTGAAGCTTTCTTT.

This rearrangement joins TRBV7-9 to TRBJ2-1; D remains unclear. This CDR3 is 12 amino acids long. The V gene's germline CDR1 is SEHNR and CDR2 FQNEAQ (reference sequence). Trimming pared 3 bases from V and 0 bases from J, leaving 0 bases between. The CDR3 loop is CASSFSYNEQFF. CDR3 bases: TGTGCCAGCAGCTTCTCCTACAATGAGCAGTTCTTC.

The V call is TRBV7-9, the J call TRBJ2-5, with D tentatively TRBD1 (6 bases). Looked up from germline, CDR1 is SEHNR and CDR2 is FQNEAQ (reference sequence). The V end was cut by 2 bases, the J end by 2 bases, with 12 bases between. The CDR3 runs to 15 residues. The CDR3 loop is CASSLIGGEQETQYF. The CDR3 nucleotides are TGTGCCAGCAGCTTAATAGGGGGAGAACAAGAGACCCAGTACTTC.

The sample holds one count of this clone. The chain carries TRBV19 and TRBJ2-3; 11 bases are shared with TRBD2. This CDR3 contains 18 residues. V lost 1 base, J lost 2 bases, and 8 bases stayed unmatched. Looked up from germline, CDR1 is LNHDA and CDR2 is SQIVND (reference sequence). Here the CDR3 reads CASSIGPIAGGPTDTQYF. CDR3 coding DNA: TGTGCCAGTAGTATAGGGCCTATAGCGGGGGGGCCCACAGATACGCAGTATTTT.

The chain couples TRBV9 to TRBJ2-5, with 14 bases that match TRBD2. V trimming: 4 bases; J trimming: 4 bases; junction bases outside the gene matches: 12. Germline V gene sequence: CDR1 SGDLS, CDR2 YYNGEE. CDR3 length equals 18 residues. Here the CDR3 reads CASSRLEGTSGSVETQYF. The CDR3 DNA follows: TGTGCCAGCAGCCGACTAGAAGGGACTAGCGGGAGTGTAGAGACCCAGTACTTC.

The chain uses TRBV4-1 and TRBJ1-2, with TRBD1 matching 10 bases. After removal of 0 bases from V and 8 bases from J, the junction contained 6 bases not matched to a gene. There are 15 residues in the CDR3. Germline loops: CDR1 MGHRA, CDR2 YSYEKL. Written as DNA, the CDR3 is TGCGCCAGCAGCCAAGATTGGGGGACAGGGGAAGGCTACACCTTC. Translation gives CASSQDWGTGEGYTF.

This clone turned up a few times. The CDR3 region is CASARGAGNEQYF. DNA for the CDR3: TGTGCCAGCGCCAGAGGGGCGGGAAACGAGCAGTACTTC. V and J are TRBV2 and TRBJ2-7, with D possibly matching TRBD2 (6 bases). CDR3 length equals 13 residues. V was cut by 8 bases and J by 5 bases, with 16 bases left in between. Germline-derived CDR1 and CDR2 are SNHLY and FYNNEI.

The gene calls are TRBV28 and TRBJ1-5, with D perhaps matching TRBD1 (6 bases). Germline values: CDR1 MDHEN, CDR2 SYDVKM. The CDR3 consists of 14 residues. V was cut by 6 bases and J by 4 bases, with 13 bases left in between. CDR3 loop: CASRPGTQNQPQHF. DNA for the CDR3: TGTGCCAGCAGACCCGGGACACAGAATCAGCCCCAGCATTTT. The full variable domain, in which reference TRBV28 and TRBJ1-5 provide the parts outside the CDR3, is DVKVTQSSRYLVKRTGEKVFLECVQDMDHENMFWYRQDPGLGLRLIYFSYDVKMKEKGDIPEGYSVSREKKERFSLILESASTNQTSMYLCASRPGTQNQPQHFGDGTRLSIL.

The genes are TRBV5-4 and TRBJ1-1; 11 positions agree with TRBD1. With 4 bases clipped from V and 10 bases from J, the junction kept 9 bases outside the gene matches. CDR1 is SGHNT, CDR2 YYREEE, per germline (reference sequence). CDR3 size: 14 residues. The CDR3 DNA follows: TGTGCCAGCAGCCCTCCCGGGACAGGGGGGGGAGCTTTCTTT. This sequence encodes CASSPPGTGGGAFF.